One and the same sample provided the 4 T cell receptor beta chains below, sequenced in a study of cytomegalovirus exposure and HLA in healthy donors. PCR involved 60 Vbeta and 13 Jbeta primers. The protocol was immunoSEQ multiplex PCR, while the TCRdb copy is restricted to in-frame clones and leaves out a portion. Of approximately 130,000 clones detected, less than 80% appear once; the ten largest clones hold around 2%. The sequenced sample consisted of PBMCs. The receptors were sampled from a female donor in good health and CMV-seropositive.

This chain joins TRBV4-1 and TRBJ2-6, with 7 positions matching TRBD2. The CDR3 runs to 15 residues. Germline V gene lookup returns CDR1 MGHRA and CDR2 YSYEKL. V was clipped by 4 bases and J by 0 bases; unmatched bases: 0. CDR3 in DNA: TGCGCCAGCAGCCCGGGGGGCTCTGGGGCCAACGTCCTGACTTTC. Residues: CASSPGGSGANVLTF.

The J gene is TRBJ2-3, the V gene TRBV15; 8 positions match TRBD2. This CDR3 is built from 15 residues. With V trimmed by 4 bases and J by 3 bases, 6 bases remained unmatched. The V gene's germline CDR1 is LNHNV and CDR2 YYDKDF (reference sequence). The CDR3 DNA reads TGTGCCACCAGCACCCCGGGAGGGCCGACAGATACGCAGTATTTT. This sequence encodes CATSTPGGPTDTQYF.

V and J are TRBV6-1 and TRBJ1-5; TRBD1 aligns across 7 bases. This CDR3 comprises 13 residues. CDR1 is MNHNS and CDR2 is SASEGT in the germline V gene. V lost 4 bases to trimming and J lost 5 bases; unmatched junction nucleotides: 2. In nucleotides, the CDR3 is TGTGCCAGCAGTGGTACAGGGGATCAGCCCCAGCATTTT. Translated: CASSGTGDQPQHF.

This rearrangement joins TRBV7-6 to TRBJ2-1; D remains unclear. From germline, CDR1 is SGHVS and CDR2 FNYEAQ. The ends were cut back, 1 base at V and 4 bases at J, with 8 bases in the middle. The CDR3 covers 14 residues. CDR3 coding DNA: TGTGCCAGCAGCTTAGTCCAAGAGTACAATGAGCAGTTCTTC. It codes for CASSLVQEYNEQFF.